The text below deals with one T cell receptor (beta chain). The CDR3 is made up of 15 amino acids. Trimming stripped 2 bases from V and 9 bases from J, with 18 bases between. Germline lookup yields CDR1 PRHDT and CDR2 FYEKMQ (reference sequence). The data were obtained in a study of shared T cell receptors in the human thymus. TCRdb keeps only in-frame clones here, not all; method: immunoSEQ multiplex PCR. This table has 500,000 to 850,000 clones, around 87% appearing once. These data were also filed under a second study, of human thymus T cells. In that study: Resections that were taken during corrective heart surgery supplied the thymus tissue. As related research reported, thymic repertoires overlapped highly among unrelated individuals.

This sequence originates from a boy younger than two with a congenital heart defect. The rearrangement uses TRBV13 and TRBJ2-3; tentative D call: TRBD2 (5 bases). Sequencing was done on a sample of thymocytes. Here the CDR3 reads CASSLQDSRSKTQYF. The DNA of the CDR3 is TGTGCCAGCAGCTTACAGGACTCCCGTTCAAAGACGCAGTATTTT.